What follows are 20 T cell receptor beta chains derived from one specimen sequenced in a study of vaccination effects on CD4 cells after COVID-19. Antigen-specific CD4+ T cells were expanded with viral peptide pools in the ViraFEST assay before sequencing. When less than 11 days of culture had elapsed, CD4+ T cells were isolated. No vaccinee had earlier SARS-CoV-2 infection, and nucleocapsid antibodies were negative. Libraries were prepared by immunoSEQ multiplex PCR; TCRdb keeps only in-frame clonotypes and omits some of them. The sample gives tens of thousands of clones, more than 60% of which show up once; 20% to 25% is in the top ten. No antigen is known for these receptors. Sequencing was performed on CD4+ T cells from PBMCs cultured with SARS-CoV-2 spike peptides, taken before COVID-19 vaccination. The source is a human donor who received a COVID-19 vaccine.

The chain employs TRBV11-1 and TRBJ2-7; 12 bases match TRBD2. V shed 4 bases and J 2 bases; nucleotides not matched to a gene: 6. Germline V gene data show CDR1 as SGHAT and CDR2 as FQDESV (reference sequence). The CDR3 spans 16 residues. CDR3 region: CASSSGLAGPPYEQYF. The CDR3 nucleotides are TGTGCCAGCAGCTCCGGACTAGCGGGGCCTCCCTACGAGCAGTACTTC.

The CDR3 region has the DNA TGTGCCAGCAGCTTGGACAGGGCGACGACCTACGAGCAGTACTTC. Its translation: CASSLDRATTYEQYF. The gene calls are TRBV7-2 and TRBJ2-7; 8 bases are shared with TRBD1. This CDR3 region has 15 residues. Germline CDR1 and CDR2: SGHTA and FQGNSA. V trimming: 3 bases; J trimming: 2 bases; junction bases outside the gene matches: 6.

The CDR3, as DNA: TGTGCCAGCAGCTTAGGGAGTGCCTCCCATAGCACAGATACGCAGTATTTT. It encodes CASSLGSASHSTDTQYF. The chain uses TRBV11-2 and TRBJ2-3; D is unclear. Germline CDR1 SGHAT, CDR2 FQNNGV. There are 17 residues in the CDR3. V lost 1 base and J 0 bases, leaving 14 bases between the germline ends. The variable domain in full, completed from reference TRBV11-2 and TRBJ2-3, reads EAGVAQSPRYKIIEKRQSVAFWCNPISGHATLYWYQQILGQGPKLLIQFQNNGVVDDSQLPKDRFSAERLKGVDSTLKIQPAKLEDSAVYLCASSLGSASHSTDTQYFGPGTRLTVL.

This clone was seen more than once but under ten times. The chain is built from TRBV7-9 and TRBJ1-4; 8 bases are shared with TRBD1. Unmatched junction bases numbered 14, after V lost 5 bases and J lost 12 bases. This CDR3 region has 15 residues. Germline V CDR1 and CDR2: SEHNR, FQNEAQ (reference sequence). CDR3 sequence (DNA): TGTGCCAGCAGCCAATGGACAGGGCGGAGGATAGAACTGTTTTTT. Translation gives CASSQWTGRRIELFF.

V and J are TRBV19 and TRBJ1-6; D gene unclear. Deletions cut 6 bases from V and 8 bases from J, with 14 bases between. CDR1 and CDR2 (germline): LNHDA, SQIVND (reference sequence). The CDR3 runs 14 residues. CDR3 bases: TGTGCCAGTAGCCCCGGAGAAAACCATTCACCCCTCCACTTT. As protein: CASSPGENHSPLHF.

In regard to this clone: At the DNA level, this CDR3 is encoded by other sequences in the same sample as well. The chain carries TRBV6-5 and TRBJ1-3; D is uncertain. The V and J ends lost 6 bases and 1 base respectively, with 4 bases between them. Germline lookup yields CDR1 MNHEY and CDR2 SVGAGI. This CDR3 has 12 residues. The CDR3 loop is CASRGSGNTIYF. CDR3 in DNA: TGTGCCAGCAGAGGGTCTGGAAACACCATATATTTT.

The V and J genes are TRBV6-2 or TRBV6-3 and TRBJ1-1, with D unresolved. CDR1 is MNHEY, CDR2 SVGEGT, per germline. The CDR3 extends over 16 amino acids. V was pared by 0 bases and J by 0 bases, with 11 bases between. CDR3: CASSYSRRVLNTEAFF. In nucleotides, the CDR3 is TGTGCCAGCAGTTACTCGCGCAGAGTCCTGAACACTGAAGCTTTCTTT.

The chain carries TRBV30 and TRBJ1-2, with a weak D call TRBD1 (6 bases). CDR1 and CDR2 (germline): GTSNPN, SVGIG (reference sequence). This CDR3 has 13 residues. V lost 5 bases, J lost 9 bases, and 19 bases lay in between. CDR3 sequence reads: CAWAKLLTGSYTF. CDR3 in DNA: TGTGCCTGGGCCAAGCTTTTGACAGGCAGCTACACCTTC.

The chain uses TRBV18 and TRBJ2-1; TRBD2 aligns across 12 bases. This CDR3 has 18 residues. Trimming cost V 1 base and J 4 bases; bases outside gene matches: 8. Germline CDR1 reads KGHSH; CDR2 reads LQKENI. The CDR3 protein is CASSPQVTGLAGYNEQFF. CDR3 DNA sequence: TGTGCCAGCTCACCACAGGTGACGGGACTAGCGGGTTACAATGAGCAGTTCTTC. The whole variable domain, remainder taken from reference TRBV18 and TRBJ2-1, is NAGVMQNPRHLVRRRGQEARLRCSPMKGHSHVYWYRQLPEEGLKFMVYLQKENIIDESGMPKERFSAEFPKEGPSILRIQQVVRGDSAAYFCASSPQVTGLAGYNEQFFGPGTRLTVL.

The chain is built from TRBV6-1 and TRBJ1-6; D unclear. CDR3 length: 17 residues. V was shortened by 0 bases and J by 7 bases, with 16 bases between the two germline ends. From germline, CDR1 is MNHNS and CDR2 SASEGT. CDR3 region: CASSEAFPGLTNSPLHF. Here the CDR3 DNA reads TGTGCCAGCAGTGAAGCCTTCCCAGGACTTACGAATTCACCCCTCCACTTT.

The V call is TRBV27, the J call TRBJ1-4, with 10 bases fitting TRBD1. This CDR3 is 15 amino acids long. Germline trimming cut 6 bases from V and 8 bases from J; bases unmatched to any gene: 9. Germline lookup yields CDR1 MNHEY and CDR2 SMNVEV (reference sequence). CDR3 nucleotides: TGTGCCAGCAGAAAAGACAGGGGGCGCTTCGAAAAACTGTTTTTT. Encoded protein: CASRKDRGRFEKLFF.

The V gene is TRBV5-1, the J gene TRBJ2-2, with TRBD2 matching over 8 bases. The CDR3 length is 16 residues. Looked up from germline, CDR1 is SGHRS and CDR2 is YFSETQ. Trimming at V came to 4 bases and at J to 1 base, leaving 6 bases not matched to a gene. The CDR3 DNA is TGCGCCAGCAGCGATGCGAGCGGGGGGAACACCGGGGAGCTGTTTTTT. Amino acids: CASSDASGGNTGELFF.

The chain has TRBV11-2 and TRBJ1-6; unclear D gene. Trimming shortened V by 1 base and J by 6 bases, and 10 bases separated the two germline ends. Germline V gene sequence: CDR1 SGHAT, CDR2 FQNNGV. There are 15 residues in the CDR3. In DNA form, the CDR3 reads TGTGCCAGCAGCTTAGCCCCAGGATTTAATTCACCCCTCCACTTT. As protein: CASSLAPGFNSPLHF.

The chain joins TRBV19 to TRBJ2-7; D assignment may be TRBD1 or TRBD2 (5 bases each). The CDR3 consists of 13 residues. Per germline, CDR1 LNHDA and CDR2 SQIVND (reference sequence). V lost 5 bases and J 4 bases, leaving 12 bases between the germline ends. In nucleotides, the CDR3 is TGTGCCAGTAGTGGGGCAGCGGAATACGAGCAGTACTTC. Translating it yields CASSGAAEYEQYF.

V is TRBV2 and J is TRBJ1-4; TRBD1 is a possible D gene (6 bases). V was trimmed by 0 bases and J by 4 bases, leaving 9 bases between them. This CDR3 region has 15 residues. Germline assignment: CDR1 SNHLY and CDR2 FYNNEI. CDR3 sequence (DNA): TGTGCCAGCAGTGAAGCGGGGGCCGGTAATGAAAAACTGTTTTTT. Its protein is CASSEAGAGNEKLFF.

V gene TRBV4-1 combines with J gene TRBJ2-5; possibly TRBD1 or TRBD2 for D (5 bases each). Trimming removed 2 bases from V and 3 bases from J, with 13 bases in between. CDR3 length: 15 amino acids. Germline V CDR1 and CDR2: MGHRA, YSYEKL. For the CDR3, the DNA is TGCGCCAGCAGCCAAACCGGGACGAACAAAGAGACCCAGTACTTC. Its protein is CASSQTGTNKETQYF.

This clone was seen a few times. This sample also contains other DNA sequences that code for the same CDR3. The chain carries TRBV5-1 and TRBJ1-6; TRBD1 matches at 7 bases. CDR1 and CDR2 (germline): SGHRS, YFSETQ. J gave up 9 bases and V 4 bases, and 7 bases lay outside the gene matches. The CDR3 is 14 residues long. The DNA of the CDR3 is TGCGCCAGCAGCCCACAGGGGAGCGGTTCACCCCTCCACTTT. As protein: CASSPQGSGSPLHF.

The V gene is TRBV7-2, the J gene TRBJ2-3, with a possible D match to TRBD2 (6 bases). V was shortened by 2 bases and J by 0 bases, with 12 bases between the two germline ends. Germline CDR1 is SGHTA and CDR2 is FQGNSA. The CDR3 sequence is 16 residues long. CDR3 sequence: CASSLLAGSSTDTQYF. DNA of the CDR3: TGTGCCAGCAGCTTATTGGCGGGGTCCAGCACAGATACGCAGTATTTT.

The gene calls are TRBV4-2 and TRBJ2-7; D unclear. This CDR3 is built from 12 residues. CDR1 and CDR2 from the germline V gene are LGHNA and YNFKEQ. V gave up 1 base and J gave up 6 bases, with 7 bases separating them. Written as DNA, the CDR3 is TGTGCCAGCAGCCAAGTTTCAGGCGAGCAGTACTTC. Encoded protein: CASSQVSGEQYF.

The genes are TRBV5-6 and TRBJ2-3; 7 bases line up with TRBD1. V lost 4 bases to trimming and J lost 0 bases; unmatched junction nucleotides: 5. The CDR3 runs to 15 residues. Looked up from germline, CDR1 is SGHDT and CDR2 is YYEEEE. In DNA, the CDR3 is TGTGCCAGCAGCGACAGGGACCATAGCACAGATACGCAGTATTTT. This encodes CASSDRDHSTDTQYF.